This is a list of T cell receptor beta chains from one sample in a study of human T cells and chemical hapten exposure. TCRdb re-analysed the RACE reads in MiXCR, keeping a single row per CDR3 protein. The sample consists of about 140,000 distinct CDR3 sequences, 12% of them appearing once. Source: whole blood, taken in connection with sensitization to the hapten diphenylcyclopropenone (DPC). The source is a woman in her 50s with alopecia areata. Some clones in this sample may be carry-over from other donors' samples. The CDR3 runs from the conserved cysteine through the conserved F or W. Each record gives: D gene, J gene, clone size, V gene, CDR3 DNA, CDR3 protein. A D gene is named only where the DNA matches it firmly. Clone sizes are given selectively: once, few, many, or a class where the clone is expanded.

>.|TRBJ2-7|many|TRBV2
TGTGCCAGCAGTGAGGCAGGGGCAAACTCCTACGAGCAGTACTTC
CASSEAGANSYEQYF
>.|TRBJ2-1|many|TRBV7-9
TGTGCCAGCAGCTTAACGGGCCTAAATGAGCAGTTCTTC
CASSLTGLNEQFF
>TRBD2|TRBJ2-1|few|TRBV4-3
TGCGCCAGCAGCCAAGAGGAGGCGCAGCGGGAGGGTTACAATGAGCAGTTCTTC
CASSQEEAQREGYNEQFF
>TRBD2|TRBJ2-3|.|TRBV7-2
TGTGCCAGCAGCTTGAGCGGGAGCAGCGCAGATACGCAGTATTTT
CASSLSGSSADTQYF
>.|TRBJ2-7|once|TRBV6-5
TGTGCCAGCAGTCCTGGCGTAGGCAGGTCCCAGGGGGAGCAGTACTTC
CASSPGVGRSQGEQYF
>TRBD1|TRBJ1-4|many|TRBV7-2
TGTGCCAGCAGCACGTCGGGACAGGGGGCAACTAATGAAAAACTGTTTTTT
CASSTSGQGATNEKLFF
>TRBD1|TRBJ2-2|few|TRBV3-1
TGTGCCAGCAGCCAATCCGGTGGCAGGGGGCTTGGAAGCACCGGGGAGCTGTTTTTT
CASSQSGGRGLGSTGELFF
>TRBD2|TRBJ2-1|few|TRBV29-1
TGCAGCGTTGACGGGCGATCAGGGACTAGTGAGCAGTTCTTC
CSVDGRSGTSEQFF
>.|TRBJ2-1|few|TRBV5-1
TGCGCCAGTTCCCCCGACGGGAGTGAGCAGTTCTTC
CASSPDGSEQFF
>.|TRBJ2-1|few|TRBV10-3
TGTGCCATCAGTGAGTCAGCTGGCTCCTACAATGAGCAGTTCTTC
CAISESAGSYNEQFF
>TRBD1|TRBJ1-2|few|TRBV12-3/TRBV12-4
TGTGCCAGCAGTCCTGACAGGGGGCGGGATGGCTACACCTTC
CASSPDRGRDGYTF
>TRBD2|TRBJ2-2|.|TRBV12-3/TRBV12-4
TGTGCCAGCAGTTTACTACTACTAGCGGGAGGAGGAACCGGGGAGCTGTTTTTT
CASSLLLLAGGGTGELFF
>.|TRBJ2-2|few|TRBV18
TGTGCCAGCTCACCACGGTCTAGCCGGGCCGGGGAGCTGTTTTTT
CASSPRSSRAGELFF
>.|TRBJ2-7|.|TRBV4-2
TGTGCCAGCAGCCAAGGTGTGGACACGACCTACGAGCAGTACTTC
CASSQGVDTTYEQYF
>TRBD2|TRBJ2-7|.|TRBV5-8
TGTGCCAGCAGCCGCGGGGGCTCCTACGAGCAGTACTTC
CASSRGGSYEQYF
>.|TRBJ1-2|few|TRBV3-1
TGTGCCAGCAGCCAAGAGTACAGATCCCTTTATGGCTACACCTTC
CASSQEYRSLYGYTF
>.|TRBJ2-1|.|TRBV24-1
TGTGCCACCAGTGGCGGACGGACGTACAATGAGCAGTTCTTC
CATSGGRTYNEQFF
>.|TRBJ1-1|.|TRBV30
TGTGCCTGGAGCTCGCGGCTGCGGGAAGCTTTCTTT
CAWSSRLREAFF
>TRBD1|TRBJ1-1|.|TRBV19
TGTGCCAGTACCACGACCGGGACAGGCCCTGGAGCTTTCTTT
CASTTTGTGPGAFF
>.|TRBJ2-2|.|TRBV10-3
TGTGCCATCAGTGCCAGATACACCGGGGAGCTGTTTTTT
CAISARYTGELFF
>.|TRBJ2-1|many|TRBV7-2
TGTGCCAGCAGCTTGAGGAGCGGGTCCTACAATGAGCAGTTCTTC
CASSLRSGSYNEQFF
>.|TRBJ2-2|.|TRBV29-1
TGCAGCGCCGGTTCGATAAAGAGTGGCGGGGAGCTGTTTTTT
CSAGSIKSGGELFF
>TRBD1|TRBJ1-3|many|TRBV30
TGTGCCTGGAGTGTGGACAGGGGATCTGGAAACACCATATATTTT
CAWSVDRGSGNTIYF
>TRBD1|TRBJ2-7|many|TRBV20-1
TGCAGTGCTCCCTCGACAGGGCAACTAGTCGAGCAGTACTTC
CSAPSTGQLVEQYF
>TRBD2|TRBJ2-5|many|TRBV9
TGTGCCAGCAGCGTAGGGGCTAGCGGGAGTTCAAGGGGGACCCAGTACTTC
CASSVGASGSSRGTQYF
>.|TRBJ2-1|many|TRBV3-1
TGTGCCAGCAGCCAAGATCTTGCGGGATGGAAGGAGCAGTTCTTC
CASSQDLAGWKEQFF
>.|TRBJ2-1|many|TRBV5-1
TGCGCCAGCAGCTTGGATAGCCCTCTTGAGCAGTTCTTC
CASSLDSPLEQFF
>.|TRBJ1-5|.|TRBV4-2
TGTGCCAGCAGCCCCCGGGCCAGGGAGGGCAATCAGCCCCAGCATTTT
CASSPRAREGNQPQHF
>.|TRBJ2-7|many|TRBV6-5
TGTGCCAGCCCTCCCGACTCGGGTGAGCAGTACTTC
CASPPDSGEQYF
>.|TRBJ1-1|.|TRBV29-1
TGCAGCGTTAACAGTGGGAACACTGAAGCTTTCTTT
CSVNSGNTEAFF
>TRBD2|TRBJ2-7|many|TRBV28
TGTGCCAGCAGTCCAATGGGGGGGGGCTCCTACGAGCAGTACTTC
CASSPMGGGSYEQYF
>.|TRBJ2-2|.|TRBV7-2
TGTGCCAGCAGCTTTACAGGGTGGAACACCGGGGAGCTGTTTTTT
CASSFTGWNTGELFF
>TRBD1|TRBJ1-1|many|TRBV5-1
TGCGCCAGCAGCTTACGGACAGGGATGAACACTGAAGCTTTCTTT
CASSLRTGMNTEAFF
>.|TRBJ2-1|many|TRBV11-2
TGTGCCAGCAGCCTCTTAGGACCTACCGCCAATGAGCAGTTCTTC
CASSLLGPTANEQFF
>TRBD1|TRBJ1-4|few|TRBV4-1
TGCGCCAGCAGCCAAGATAAGCAGGGGGATGAAAAACTGTTTTTT
CASSQDKQGDEKLFF
>TRBD1|TRBJ2-7|few|TRBV6-5
TGTGCCAGCAGTTACGACAGGGTGTCATCCGAGCAGTACTTC
CASSYDRVSSEQYF
>.|TRBJ2-5|.|TRBV23-1
TGCGCCAGCAGTCAATTCTTGGGAGAGGAGACCCAGTACTTC
CASSQFLGEETQYF
>.|TRBJ1-2|.|TRBV20-1
TGCAGTGCCGTTTTCCTTGGCGGCTACACCTTC
CSAVFLGGYTF
>.|TRBJ2-7|many|TRBV7-9
TGTGCCAGCAGCTTAGGTGGAGGCGAGCAGTACTTC
CASSLGGGEQYF
>.|TRBJ2-7|.|TRBV7-9
TGTGCCAGCAGCTCCAGTGGACGGACCTACGAGCAGTACTTC
CASSSSGRTYEQYF
>TRBD1|TRBJ2-3|many|TRBV10-3
TGTGCCATCAGTGAGTCACAGGGGGCTGTAGATACGCAGTATTTT
CAISESQGAVDTQYF
>TRBD1|TRBJ1-1|.|TRBV7-3
TGTGCCAGCAGCTCAGTCCCGGGACAGGGCCCGAACACTGAAGCTTTCTTT
CASSSVPGQGPNTEAFF
>.|TRBJ2-6|.|TRBV19
TGTGCCAGTAGTATGGGGCTAGCTGGGGCCAACGTCCTGACTTTC
CASSMGLAGANVLTF
>TRBD2|TRBJ2-5|few|TRBV28
TGTGCCGGGGGGAGGGCCCAAGAGACCCAGTACTTC
CAGGRAQETQYF
>.|TRBJ2-1|.|TRBV12-3/TRBV12-4
TGTGCCAGCACCCCGGGGCGGGATTGGTATGAGCAGTTCTTC
CASTPGRDWYEQFF
>.|TRBJ2-7|many|TRBV7-9
TGTGCCAGCAGCTCCCCGGCCTTCGAGCAGTACTTC
CASSSPAFEQYF
>.|TRBJ2-2|.|TRBV20-1
TGCAGTGCTACTTTCGGAGAGAACACCGGGGAGCTGTTTTTT
CSATFGENTGELFF
>TRBD2|TRBJ2-3|many|TRBV11-2
TGTGCCAGCAGCTTAGATCCGGGAGTAGCGGGATCCGCGTGGGCTACGCAGTATTTT
CASSLDPGVAGSAWATQYF
>TRBD1|TRBJ1-1|.|TRBV5-4
TGTGCCAGCAGCTCCCGGGACAGAAACACTGAAGCTTTCTTT
CASSSRDRNTEAFF
>TRBD1|TRBJ2-7|many|TRBV10-3
TGTGCCATCAGTGATCGGACAGGGATCTACGAGCAGTACTTC
CAISDRTGIYEQYF
>.|TRBJ2-3|few|TRBV11-2
TGTGCCAGCAGCTTATTCCTCGCCTCGACAGATACGCAGTATTTT
CASSLFLASTDTQYF
>.|TRBJ1-6|few|TRBV5-4
TGTGCCAGCAGCCTACCCCCGGGACGGGATAATTCACCCCTCCACTTT
CASSLPPGRDNSPLHF